The 17 T cell receptor beta chains below come from one sample, sequenced in a study of response to subunit inactivated influenza vaccine. TCRdb reprocessed the RT-PCR reads with MiXCR, giving one entry per CDR3 protein. This sample has about 780,000 distinct CDR3 sequences, with approximately 17% found just once. Sequencing was performed on PBMCs from blood, taken less than 6 days after vaccination. The receptors derive from a man aged 50-59 years who received an inactivated influenza vaccine.

This clonotype was counted ten times or more. The chain links TRBV7-9 to TRBJ2-7, with D uncertain. The CDR3 runs 13 residues. Trimming took 3 bases from V and 3 from J, leaving 9 bases between them. The germline CDR1 and CDR2 sequences are SEHNR and FQNEAQ (reference sequence). The CDR3 DNA sequence: TGTGCCAGCAGCTTTCTTGGGGACTACGAGCAGTACTTC. As protein: CASSFLGDYEQYF. Full variable domain (outside the CDR3, taken from reference TRBV7-9 and TRBJ2-7): DTGVSQNPRHKITKRGQNVTFRCDPISEHNRLYWYRQTLGQGPEFLTYFQNEAQLEKSRLLSDRFSAERPKGSFSTLEIQRTEQGDSAMYLCASSFLGDYEQYFGPGTRLTVT.

In its sample, this clonotype was seen a few times. V gene TRBV4-3 combines with J gene TRBJ2-5; D call uncertain. V gave up 2 bases and J gave up 0 bases, with 13 bases separating them. There are 16 residues in the CDR3. CDR1 and CDR2 from the germline V gene are LGHNA and YSLEER. The CDR3 spells CASSQNRLRYQETQYF. CDR3 bases: TGCGCCAGCAGCCAAAACAGACTCAGGTACCAAGAGACCCAGTACTTC.

This chain links TRBV28 with TRBJ2-7; either TRBD1 or TRBD2 may supply D (5 bases each). Trimming removed 5 bases from V and 0 bases from J, with 14 bases in between. CDR1 is MDHEN, CDR2 SYDVKM, per germline. The CDR3 is 15 residues long. CDR3: CASSPGDARSYEQYF. CDR3 sequence (DNA): TGTGCCAGCAGTCCCGGGGACGCCCGCTCCTACGAGCAGTACTTC.

This clonotype has a handful of counts. The rearrangement uses TRBV20-1 and TRBJ1-4, with TRBD1 identical over 9 bases. There are 14 residues in the CDR3. CDR1 is DFQATT and CDR2 is SNEGSKA in the germline V gene (reference sequence). With 0 bases clipped from V and 8 bases from J, the junction kept 4 bases outside the gene matches. The CDR3, as DNA: TGCAGTGCTAGAGATGGGACAGGGTGGGAAAAACTGTTTTTT. Translated, it gives CSARDGTGWEKLFF.

This clonotype was observed a few times. The gene calls are TRBV28 and TRBJ2-3, with no clear D. V dropped 5 bases and J dropped 2 bases, with 8 bases sitting between them. This CDR3 comprises 13 residues. Germline values: CDR1 MDHEN, CDR2 SYDVKM. The chain's CDR3 is CASSAPNTDTQYF. CDR3 coding DNA: TGTGCCAGCAGTGCGCCGAACACAGATACGCAGTATTTT. Full variable domain (rest looked up from reference TRBV28 and TRBJ2-3): DVKVTQSSRYLVKRTGEKVFLECVQDMDHENMFWYRQDPGLGLRLIYFSYDVKMKEKGDIPEGYSVSREKKERFSLILESASTNQTSMYLCASSAPNTDTQYFGPGTRLTVL.

This clonotype was seen many times. The rearrangement joins TRBV12-3 or TRBV12-4 to TRBJ1-1; D not resolved. The CDR3 runs to 11 residues. Trimming stripped 5 bases from V and 0 bases from J, with 1 base between. CDR3 residues: CASSVNTEAFF. The CDR3 DNA is TGTGCCAGCAGTGTGAACACTGAAGCTTTCTTT.

This clonotype was counted between two and nine times. The rearrangement joins TRBV4-3 to TRBJ2-1, with D uncertain. CDR1 is LGHNA and CDR2 is YSLEER in the germline V gene. The CDR3 covers 14 residues. Trimming stripped 1 base from V and 4 bases from J, with 8 bases between. This chain's CDR3 is CASSQGPGYNEQFF. The CDR3 bases are TGCGCCAGCAGCCAAGGGCCAGGATACAATGAGCAGTTCTTC.

The V gene is TRBV5-1, the J gene TRBJ2-7; no clear D gene. This CDR3 has 14 residues. The germline V gene has CDR1 SGHRS and CDR2 YFSETQ. V lost 0 bases, J lost 6 bases, and 13 bases lay in between. The CDR3 is CASSLALVVGEQYF. The CDR3 bases are TGCGCCAGCAGCTTGGCCCTCGTAGTAGGCGAGCAGTACTTC.

V usage is TRBV7-2 and J usage is TRBJ1-2, with D possibly being TRBD1 (6 bases). V lost 5 bases to trimming and J lost 9 bases, with 16 bases between them. The germline gives CDR1 SGHTA, CDR2 FQGNSA. The CDR3 sequence is 13 residues long. In DNA form, the CDR3 reads TGTGCCAGCAGCCGCGGGACAACGGAGCGCTACACCTTC. This codes for CASSRGTTERYTF.

This clonotype turned up a few times. The V and J genes are TRBV7-2 and TRBJ2-4, with 7 bases fitting TRBD1. CDR3 length equals 14 residues. Germline V gives CDR1 SGHTA, CDR2 FQGNSA. After removal of 5 bases from V and 4 bases from J, the junction contained 5 bases not matched to a gene. For the CDR3, the DNA is TGTGCCAGCAGCCCGGGACAGAGTAAAAACATTCAGTACTTC. Protein product: CASSPGQSKNIQYF.

This clonotype has only a few counts. This sequence joins TRBV10-3 and TRBJ2-4; D remains unclear. The CDR3 length is 17 residues. V lost 0 bases and J lost 1, with 13 bases in between. Per germline, CDR1 ENHRY and CDR2 SYGVKD. The CDR3: CAISESAVDRAKNIQYF. The CDR3 bases are TGTGCCATCAGTGAGTCGGCAGTGGACCGGGCCAAAAACATTCAGTACTTC.

The V and J genes are TRBV28 and TRBJ2-5, with D possibly matching TRBD1 (5 bases). The V gene's germline CDR1 is MDHEN and CDR2 SYDVKM. The CDR3 has 14 amino acids. Trimming took off 3 bases at V and 7 bases at J, with 15 bases between the two ends. CDR3 amino acids: CASSFWGVMATQYF. CDR3 nucleotide sequence: TGTGCCAGCAGTTTTTGGGGCGTAATGGCGACCCAGTACTTC. Combining the CDR3 with reference TRBV28 and TRBJ2-5 gives the whole variable domain DVKVTQSSRYLVKRTGEKVFLECVQDMDHENMFWYRQDPGLGLRLIYFSYDVKMKEKGDIPEGYSVSREKKERFSLILESASTNQTSMYLCASSFWGVMATQYFGPGTRLLVL.

This clonotype has just a few counts. This sequence joins TRBV20-1 and TRBJ2-7, with D perhaps TRBD1 (5 bases). CDR1 is DFQATT and CDR2 is SNEGSKA in the germline V gene (reference sequence). V lost 3 bases and J 1 base, leaving 13 bases between the germline ends. CDR3 size: 14 residues. The CDR3 protein is CSASPSGYSYEQYF. CDR3 coding DNA: TGCAGTGCTAGTCCCTCAGGGTATTCCTACGAGCAGTACTTC.

This clonotype has a handful of counts. This chain links TRBV24-1 with TRBJ2-5, with 7 bases aligning to TRBD1. Trimming took 4 bases from V and 2 from J; bases not matched to a gene: 9. CDR1 and CDR2 from the germline V gene are KGHDR and SFDVKD. This CDR3 spans 16 amino acids. CDR3 protein: CATSDPGDRIQETQYF. The CDR3 DNA reads as TGTGCCACCAGTGACCCTGGGGACAGAATTCAAGAGACCCAGTACTTC.

In this sample, this clonotype turned up many times. The rearrangement links TRBV7-2 to TRBJ1-4; D remains ambiguous. V was clipped by 1 base and J by 5 bases, with 5 bases between them. Germline V gene sequence: CDR1 SGHTA, CDR2 FQGNSA. The CDR3 is 13 amino acids. The CDR3 coding sequence is TGTGCCAGCAGCTTAGGGCTGAATGAAAAACTGTTTTTT. Translation gives CASSLGLNEKLFF.

This clonotype has ten or more counts. This chain connects TRBV29-1 to TRBJ2-7; D is perhaps TRBD1 (5 bases). Germline CDR1 reads SQVTM; CDR2 reads ANQGSEA. The V end lost 0 bases, the J end lost 5 bases, and 8 bases lay between the germline ends. The CDR3 sequence is 12 residues long. CDR3 residues: CSVEEGPDEQYF. Here the CDR3 DNA reads TGCAGCGTTGAAGAGGGGCCTGACGAGCAGTACTTC.

The chain uses TRBV20-1 and TRBJ2-3; 9 bases are a match to TRBD2. Germline CDR1 is DFQATT and CDR2 is SNEGSKA (reference sequence). Germline trimming cut 0 bases from V and 2 bases from J; bases unmatched to any gene: 6. The CDR3 consists of 16 residues. CDR3 DNA: TGCAGTGCTAGAGATTGGCTAGCGGGAACCACAGATACGCAGTATTTT. This translates into CSARDWLAGTTDTQYF.